This T cell receptor (beta chain) comes out of a study of technical replicates of blood from a handful of donors. Some clones are missing from TCRdb's copy, which holds only in-frame ones; the method was immunoSEQ multiplex PCR. The table has fewer than 90,000 clones, roughly 96% seen once. This CDR3 comprises 16 residues. Looked up from germline, CDR1 is SGDLS and CDR2 is YYNGEE. Trimming took 3 bases from V and 3 from J, leaving 15 bases between them. What was sequenced was T cells isolated from PBMCs. V gene TRBV9 combines with J gene TRBJ2-2, with no clear D. This sequence originates from a human donor in good health. The CDR3 here is CASSAIKSPYTGELFF. The CDR3 region has the DNA TGTGCCAGCAGCGCTATTAAATCACCTTACACCGGGGAGCTGTTTTTT.